This TCR beta chain derives from a study of cytomegalovirus exposure and HLA in healthy donors (dated by TCRdb to about 2017). Study-level background: In an earlier analysis of about 560 of the donors, 250 to 350 Gb of sequence data and roughly 100 million unique TCR beta sequences from roughly 190 million T cells were reported. An early release covering some 640 HLA-typed donors comprised about 300 gigabases of sequencing data and some 79 million unique TCR sequences. The genetic ancestry cluster associated with self-reported Caucasian donors included 70% to 85% of the 350 to 500 genotyped donors. The aim of the study was to test whether cataloging public T cell receptors could identify signatures of past pathogen exposure. The T cell repertoires of some 700 subjects were profiled by immunosequencing and related to cytomegalovirus serostatus. A separate validation cohort of 100 to 150 different subjects was used in addition to the roughly 700-subject first cohort. To predict cytomegalovirus infection status, the study brought together high-throughput TCR immunosequencing, statistical association of individual TCRs with disease status, and machine learning. To study patterns of TCR occurrence, a later analysis re-analyzed previously published TCR beta repertoires from around 660 donors and added high-resolution HLA genotyping. In the later analysis, no new phenotypic data were used to find candidate immune exposures; instead, reliance was placed on TCR beta sequences and their occurrence across donors. An earlier analysis of approximately 630 of the donors applied high-throughput TCR beta sequencing to assess whether each TCR beta V gene segment acted as functional or pseudogenic. Alongside the repertoire data, information on donor age, sex, ethnicity and CMV serostatus was compiled. A later genetic analysis took genome-wide SNP genotypes for about three fifths of the roughly 670 donors and used that subset as a discovery cohort. All discovery cohort repertoires had been generated using a single sequencing platform. HLA typing covered class I and class II loci at four-digit resolution. Typing coverage varied by locus: about 620-640 donors for A, B, C, DRB1 and DQB1; approximately 500 for DQA1; around 610 for DPA1; more than 450 for DPB1. Because of strong linkage in the cohort, roughly five DR-DQ haplotypes were treated as single units for association and clustering. Among several hundred genotyped donors of the cohort, an average of approximately 240,000 unique TCR beta nucleotide sequences was sequenced per donor, of which about 18% were non-productive.

As concerns this clone: Its binding antigen is unknown. Base qualities are not at hand, and no much larger clone is one base apart.

General study outcomes and caveats: Broadly in line with IMGT annotations, most TCR beta V segments showed up in productive rearrangements about 87% or about 30% of the time in an earlier analysis of around 600 of the donors. A later analysis found that HLA-associated TCR beta chains were more clonally expanded and had lower generation probabilities than equally common non-associated chains. Sequencing depth was assumed to be roughly uniform across donors in the presence/absence analyses, though that assumption may not hold. Some 15 rarely observed V segments, including chromosome 9 orphons, were excluded from the earlier analysis of several hundred of the donors because counts were too low. In the study, 150 to 200 TCR beta chains were listed as associated with cytomegalovirus. A later genetic analysis reported fewer N-insertions in productive TCRs among donors in an Asian-associated ancestry cluster than the roughly 620-donor mean. A later analysis reported that several top co-occurrence clusters appeared linked to parvovirus B19, influenza, CMV and Epstein-Barr virus. This cohort had only TCR beta chains sequenced, and the lack of alpha or paired-chain data limited which features could be detected. Because HLA typing was unavailable for some donors at each locus, only the typed subset was used in association tests. A few of the identified cytomegalovirus-associated TCR beta chains were confirmed in vitro to be specific for cytomegalovirus antigens. A cluster of highly shared sequence variants was judged likely to be a technical artifact of the sequencing pipeline. In a later analysis, TCR association rates were found to vary across HLA loci, with the most associated TCRs seen for DRB1 alleles and the fewest for HLA-C alleles. Most TCR sequences were observed very rarely across donors, whereas some public TCRs were present in many individuals. For the cohort, immune exposure information was limited to CMV serostatus. The authors suggested that the approach could potentially be generalized to other disease states and immunological phenotypes. In both the original and validation cohorts, the classifier was reported to diagnose cytomegalovirus status with high specificity and sensitivity. In a later genetic analysis, a missense DCLRE1C variant was associated with V-gene and J-gene trimming of TCR beta chains, and the association was replicated in an independent cohort. According to a later analysis, most CMV-associated TCR beta chains appeared to be HLA-restricted, and the HLA associations seemed to be driven largely by CMV exposure. A further reported finding was that TCR beta sequences accurately predicted the HLA-A and HLA-B alleles for most subjects in the first cohort. In a later analysis, over 15,000 TCR beta sequences were associated with specific HLA alleles at a false discovery rate of 0.05. Correlated functional status among segregating V segments might reflect linkage disequilibrium, but an unknown experimental factor could not be ruled out. Strong co-occurrence of HLA alleles, especially DR and DQ, made assigning TCR associations to individual alleles difficult.

Library preparation used the immunoSEQ multiplex PCR assay. For the multiplex PCR, a mixture combining 60 forward primers for TCR Vbeta segments and 13 reverse primers for TCR Jbeta segments was used. The CDR3 region of rearranged TCR beta genes was amplified from genomic DNA with a multiplex PCR assay. Amplified TCR beta libraries were sequenced as 87-base-pair reads on the Illumina HiSeq System. The original methods were these. A later analysis tallied 70 million to 100 million unique TCR beta chains across the approximately 670 repertoires, and about 12 million of those chains were shared by two or more donors. Raw reads were error-corrected and collapsed into unique sequences by a nearest-neighbor algorithm in which closely related sequences were merged to remove PCR and sequencing errors. To assign V, D and J gene segments, CDR3 sequences were aligned to IMGT reference sequences. For a sequence to be retained, at least a six-nucleotide match to both a V gene segment and a J gene segment was required. A rearrangement counted as productive if the CDR3 had no stop codons and remained in frame with V and J, and every other rearrangement counted as non-productive. Following IMGT convention, CDR3 was defined as the stretch from the second conserved V-encoded cysteine to the conserved J-encoded phenylalanine. In an earlier analysis of more than 550 of the donors, sequences lacking an unambiguous match to a single V gene segment were excluded. An earlier analysis of over 450 of the donors classified V segments as functional when productive rearrangements were above 56.7% and as segregating when the standard deviation between donors was above 5%. To diagnose cytomegalovirus status from the catalog of TCR beta chain sequences, a statistical classification framework was built. In a later analysis, TCR nucleotide sequences were compared against IMGT/GENE-DB human TR gene sequences so that V and J genes could be assigned. The TCRdist pipeline was used in a later analysis to assign CDR3 sequences and most-parsimonious VDJ recombination scenarios. In a later analysis, each TCR beta chain was defined by its CDR3 amino acid sequence together with its V-gene family, and reads lacking a unique V-gene family were excluded. A later analysis removed 550 to 700 highly shared, low-generation-probability nucleotide sequences to deal with suspected cross-contamination and a sequencing artifact. In a later analysis, a clonal expansion index was calculated for each public chain from normalized within-repertoire ranks of inferred template counts. A later analysis computed generation probabilities with a VDJ recombination model fitted to out-of-frame rearrangements, and checked the results against IGoR. Hypergeometric tests were used in a later analysis to score TCR-TCR, TCR-HLA and TCR-CMV co-occurrence, with a repertoire-size bias correction applied to the TCR pairs. False discovery rates were estimated in a later analysis by permuting HLA or CMV assignments 20 times. In a later analysis, co-occurring TCRs were grouped with DBSCAN, and TCRdist sequence similarity was added when clustering was performed within HLA-allele-positive subsets. Repertoires with fewer than 30,000 or more than 120,000 public chains were left out of co-occurrence clustering, as were about 5 repertoires with anomalous nucleotide sharing. TCRdb obtained this table from immuneACCESS and retained in-frame rearrangements with V and J assigned. These tables miss some clones; where compared with another copy, unresolved V genes account for less than half of the shortfall, and the remainder is unexplained. Clonal size and the V and J genes are those of that table, whereas D and trimming came from the DNA. In this sample the table shows 200,000 to 250,000 clones, about three quarters of which occur a single time. The top ten hold 2.5% to 3% of the sample.

The cohort consisted of some 730 healthy bone marrow donors. Cohort members were all nominally healthy when sampled, although unrecorded immune exposures were likely present. The donor was CMV seropositive and belonged to the group of 270 or so seropositive cohort members. Every donor gave a peripheral blood sample, and the peripheral blood mononuclear cells from that sample were used for TCR beta sequencing. The Qiagen DNeasy Blood Extraction Kit was used to extract genomic DNA from the blood cell samples. The sequence came from a woman in her sixties in good health and CMV-seropositive. Sequenced: PBMCs.

The bases read TGTGCCAGCAGTTTACGGGGGGCGGGTGGAAACACCATATATTTT. This translates into CASSLRGAGGNTIYF. Recombination joined TRBV28 with TRBJ1-3, with a tentative D gene TRBD1 over 6 matching bases. Relative to germline, V is 2 bases shorter and J is 3 bases shorter, with 11 bases between their ends. Per the germline V gene, MDHEN is the CDR1 and SYDVKM is the CDR2. Its CDR3 holds 15 amino acids, cysteine through phenylalanine. Of all the DNA, just the CDR3 is kept, 45 bases in frame from base 1. This CDR3, with the reference TRBV28 and TRBJ1-3 proteins standing in past its ends, gives the full variable domain DVKVTQSSRYLVKRTGEKVFLECVQDMDHENMFWYRQDPGLGLRLIYFSYDVKMKEKGDIPEGYSVSREKKERFSLILESASTNQTSMYLCASSLRGAGGNTIYFGEGSWLTVV.